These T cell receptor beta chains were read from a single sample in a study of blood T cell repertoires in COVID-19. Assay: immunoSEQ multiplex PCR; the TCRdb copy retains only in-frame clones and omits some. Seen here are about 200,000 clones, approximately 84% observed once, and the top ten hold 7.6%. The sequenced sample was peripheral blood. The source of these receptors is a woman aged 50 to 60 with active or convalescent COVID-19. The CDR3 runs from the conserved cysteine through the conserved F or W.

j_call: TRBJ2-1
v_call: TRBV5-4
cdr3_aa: CASRGLAGGSNEQFF

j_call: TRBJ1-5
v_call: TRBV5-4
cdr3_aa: CASSLGGERNQPQHF

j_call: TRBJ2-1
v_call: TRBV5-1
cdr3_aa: CASSFLSEQFF

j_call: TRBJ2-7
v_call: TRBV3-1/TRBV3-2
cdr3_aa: CASSQLQLRQYF

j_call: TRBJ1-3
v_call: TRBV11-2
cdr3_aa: CASSFGTGSLGNTIYF

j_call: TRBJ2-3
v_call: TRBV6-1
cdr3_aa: CASSEKPGAIDTQYF

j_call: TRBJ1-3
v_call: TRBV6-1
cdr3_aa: CASSGDRGDPEGSGNTIYF

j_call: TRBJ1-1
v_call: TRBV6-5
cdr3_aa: CASSSTGYTEAFF

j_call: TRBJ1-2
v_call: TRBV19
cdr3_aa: CASSIGIDYTNYGYTF

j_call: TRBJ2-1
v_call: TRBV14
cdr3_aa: CASSSGRGEQFF

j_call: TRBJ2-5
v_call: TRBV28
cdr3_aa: CASSLQGAKETQYF

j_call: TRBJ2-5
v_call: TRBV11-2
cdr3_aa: CASSLGGGVAQETQYF

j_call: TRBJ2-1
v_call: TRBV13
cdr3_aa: CASSRTSQDEQFF

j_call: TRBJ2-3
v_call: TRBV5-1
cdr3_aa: CASRPGTGAGDTQYF

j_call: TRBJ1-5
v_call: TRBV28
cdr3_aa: CASSLLQSNQPQHF

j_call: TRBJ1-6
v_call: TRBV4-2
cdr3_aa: CASSQDTGDSPLHF

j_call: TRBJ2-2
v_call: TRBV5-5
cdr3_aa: CASRAGGIGELFF

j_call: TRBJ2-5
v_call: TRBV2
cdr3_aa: CASCLSERGWETQYF

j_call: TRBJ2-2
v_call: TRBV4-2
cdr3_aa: CASSQDTGGPGELFF

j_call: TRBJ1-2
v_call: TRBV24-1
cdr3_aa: CATSDLLGYTF

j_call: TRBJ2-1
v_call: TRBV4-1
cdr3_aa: CASSHPGLAGNEQFF

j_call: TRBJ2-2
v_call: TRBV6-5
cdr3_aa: CASRGTPNTGELFF

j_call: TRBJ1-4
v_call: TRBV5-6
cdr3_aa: CASSATAGEKLFF

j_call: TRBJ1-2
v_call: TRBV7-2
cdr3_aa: CASSPERTGRGYTF

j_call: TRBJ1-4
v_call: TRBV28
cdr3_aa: CASSSGTGEANEKLFF

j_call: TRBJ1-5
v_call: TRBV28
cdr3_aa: CASSLRDRVLQPQHF

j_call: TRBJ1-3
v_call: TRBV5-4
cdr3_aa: CASSLAGEGNTIYF

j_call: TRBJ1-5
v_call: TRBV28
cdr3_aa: CASSVQYSNQPQHF

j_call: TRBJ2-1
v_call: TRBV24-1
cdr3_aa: CATSDLASGSLHEQFF

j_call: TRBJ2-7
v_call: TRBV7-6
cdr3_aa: CASSQGLAGVYEQYF

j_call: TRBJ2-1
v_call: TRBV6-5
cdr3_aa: CATTARGIEQFF

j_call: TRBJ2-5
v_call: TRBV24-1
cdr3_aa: CATSDPGRQETQYF

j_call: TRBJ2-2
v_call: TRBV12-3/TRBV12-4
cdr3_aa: CASLDSTGELFF

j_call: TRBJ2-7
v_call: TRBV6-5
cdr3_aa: CASRPRGYEQYF

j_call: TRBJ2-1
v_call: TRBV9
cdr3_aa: CASSVGGQGNNEQFF

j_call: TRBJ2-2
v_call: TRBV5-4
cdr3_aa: CASSLDRGYGGELFF

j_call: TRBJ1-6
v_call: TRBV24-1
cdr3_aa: CATSDRQGSPLHF

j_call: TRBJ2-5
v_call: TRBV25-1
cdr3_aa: CASSNLQGGQETQYF

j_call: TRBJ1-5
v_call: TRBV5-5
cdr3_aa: CASSLQGSSGPQHF

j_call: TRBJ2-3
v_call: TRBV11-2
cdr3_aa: CASSLAGYTDTQYF

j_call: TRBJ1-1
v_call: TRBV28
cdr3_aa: CASSFLRSNNEAFF

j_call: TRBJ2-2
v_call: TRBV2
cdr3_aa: CAITGRGGTGELFF

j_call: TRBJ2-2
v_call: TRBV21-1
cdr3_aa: CASSKVRGSGELFF

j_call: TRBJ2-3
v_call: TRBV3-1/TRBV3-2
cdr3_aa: CASSRGQGVSDTQYF

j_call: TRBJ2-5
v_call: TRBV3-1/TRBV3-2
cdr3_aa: CASSQGLAGGVQETQYF

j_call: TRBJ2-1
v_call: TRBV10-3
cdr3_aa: CAISPRGQAGNEQFF

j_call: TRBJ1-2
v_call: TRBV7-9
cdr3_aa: CASSSGDETRGYTF

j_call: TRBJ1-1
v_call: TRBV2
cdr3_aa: CASSEAGVREAFF

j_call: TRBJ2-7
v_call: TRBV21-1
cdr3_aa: CASSTRTGSSYEQYF

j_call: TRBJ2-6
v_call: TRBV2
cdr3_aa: CASKGISGANVLTF

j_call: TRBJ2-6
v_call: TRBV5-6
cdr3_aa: CASSLSGAGANVLTF

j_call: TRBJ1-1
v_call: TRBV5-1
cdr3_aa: CASSSEDRGRGNTEAFF

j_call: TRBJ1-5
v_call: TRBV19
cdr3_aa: CASSLGPGNNQPQHF

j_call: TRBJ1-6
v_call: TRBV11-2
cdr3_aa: CASSLGRDNSPLHF

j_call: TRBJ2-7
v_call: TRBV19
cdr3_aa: CASSVGDSSYEQYF

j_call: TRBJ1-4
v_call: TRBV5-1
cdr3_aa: CASSPQGPATNEKLFF

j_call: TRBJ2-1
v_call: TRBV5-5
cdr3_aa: CASSLSGAGEQFF